The 22 T cell receptor beta chains reported below all come from one sample, sequenced in a study of regulatory T cells in long-lasting Graves disease. Described time point: persistent/refractory GD, antithyroid drugs over 5 years with positive TRAb. From PBMCs, RNA was extracted and then used to make the TCR library. CDR3-region Arm-PCR and iRepertoire HTBI primers produced the TCR beta libraries. MiXCR was run by TCRdb on the multiplex PCR reads, yielding one entry per CDR3 protein. This sample carries 700,000 or so distinct CDR3 sequences, roughly 30% of them seen once, and the ten largest clones take roughly 41%. The sequencing here drew on peripheral blood mononuclear cells (PBMCs), taken when the disease was refractory, from a patient treated with antithyroid drugs. The source of these receptors is a female donor with Graves disease.

This clonotype was counted a few times. Here the CDR3 reads CASSAAAVDRPTVDRGMLNTEAFF. As DNA, the CDR3 is TGCGCCAGCAGTGCCGCTGCAGTGGACCGACCAACAGTGGACCGGGGAATGTTGAACACTGAAGCTTTCTTT. The rearrangement joins TRBV10-2 to TRBJ1-1; D is uncertain. Trimming took off 4 bases at V and 0 bases at J, with 39 bases between the two ends. This CDR3 spans 24 amino acids. Germline-derived CDR1 and CDR2 are WSHSY and SAAADI.

This clonotype was detected only once. The chain employs TRBV20-1 and TRBJ2-1; 10 bases align to TRBD2. The trim removed 4 bases at V and 5 bases at J, leaving 5 bases unmatched. Per germline, CDR1 DFQATT and CDR2 SNEGSKA (reference sequence). The length of the CDR3 is 14 residues. The CDR3 here is CSATPTSGNNEQFF. In DNA form, the CDR3 reads TGCAGTGCTACCCCAACTAGCGGGAACAATGAGCAGTTCTTC.

Notes on this clonotype: Because the CDR3 is missing its conserved closing phenylalanine or tryptophan, this is likely a read error. V is TRBV7-3 and J is TRBJ1-1; weak D call: TRBD1 (5 bases). Germline V gene lookup returns CDR1 SGHTA and CDR2 FQGTGA. CDR3 size: 17 residues. The CDR3 sequence is CASRRLQWGTGDTEAFL. The CDR3 DNA follows: TGCGCCAGTAGACGCTTGCAGTGGGGAACGGGGGACACTGAAGCTTTCCTT.

The table lists this clonotype with a few counts. J is TRBJ2-4 and V is TRBV20-1; perhaps TRBD1 as D (5 bases). The CDR3 is 13 residues long. V dropped 6 bases and J dropped 2 bases, with 11 bases sitting between them. Germline V gene sequence: CDR1 DFQATT, CDR2 SNEGSKA (reference sequence). CDR3 nucleotide sequence: TGCAGTGCCCTGAGACAGCCCAAAAACATTCAGTACTTC. This sequence encodes CSALRQPKNIQYF.

The chain carries TRBV5-1 and TRBJ2-5; 13 bases line up with TRBD2. After removal of 5 bases from V and 5 bases from J, the junction contained 9 bases not matched to a gene. The CDR3 covers 16 residues. The V gene's germline CDR1 is SGHRS and CDR2 YFSETQ. CDR3 coding DNA: TGCGCCAGCAGTTCGAGGACTAGCGGGAGCGGGGAGACCCAGTACTTC. This translates into CASSSRTSGSGETQYF. Combining the CDR3 with reference TRBV5-1 and TRBJ2-5 gives the whole variable domain KAGVTQTPRYLIKTRGQQVTLSCSPISGHRSVSWYQQTPGQGLQFLFEYFSETQRNKGNFPGRFSGRQFSNSRSEMNVSTLELGDSALYLCASSSRTSGSGETQYFGPGTRLLVL.

The gene calls are TRBV20-1 and TRBJ2-5; the D is unclear. The V end was cut by 4 bases, the J end by 2 bases, with 5 bases between. This CDR3 spans 11 amino acids. In germline, CDR1 is DFQATT, CDR2 SNEGSKA (reference sequence). The CDR3 sequence: CSAKGQETQYF. CDR3 nucleotide sequence: TGCAGTGCTAAGGGTCAAGAGACCCAGTACTTC.

The chain carries TRBV7-2 and TRBJ2-7; 10 nucleotides agree with TRBD2. Trimming took 8 bases from V and 3 from J; bases not matched to a gene: 10. CDR3 length equals 15 residues. Germline values: CDR1 SGHTA, CDR2 FQGNSA. The CDR3 sequence: CASGPTSGRYYEQYF. The CDR3, as DNA: TGTGCCAGCGGGCCGACTAGCGGGCGTTACTACGAGCAGTACTTC.

This clonotype was picked up a small number of times. The J gene is TRBJ2-7, the V gene TRBV5-6; no reliable D call. The CDR3 runs to 14 residues. The germline V and J ends were trimmed by 4 bases and 9 bases, with 20 bases remaining between them. Germline loops: CDR1 SGHDT, CDR2 YYEEEE. Here the CDR3 reads CASSPRIYPMRQYF. For the CDR3, the DNA is TGTGCCAGCAGCCCCCGCATATACCCGATGAGGCAGTACTTC.

This clonotype occurred a few times. The chain couples TRBV6-2 or TRBV6-3 to TRBJ1-1; D is perhaps TRBD1 (5 bases). Looked up from germline, CDR1 is MNHEY and CDR2 is SVGEGT. V was shortened by 7 bases and J by 4 bases, with 10 bases between the two germline ends. CDR3 length equals 12 residues. In DNA form, the CDR3 reads TGTGCCAGCACCCAGGGTACCACTGAAGCTTTCTTT. Translated, it gives CASTQGTTEAFF.

A note on this clonotype: The junction shows a germline mismatch at one end, possibly a read error. This rearrangement joins TRBV29-1 to TRBJ1-2; the D gene is possibly TRBD1 (5 bases). The CDR3 extends over 15 amino acids. Germline CDR1 SQVTM, CDR2 ANQGSEA. CDR3 sequence reads: CSVEGAAGTNYGCTF. The DNA for the CDR3 is TGCAGCGTTGAAGGAGCGGCCGGGACTAACTATGGCTGCACCTTC.

Only a few counts were recorded for this clonotype. V gene TRBV7-2 combines with J gene TRBJ1-1, with D possibly being TRBD1 (6 bases). This CDR3 region has 16 residues. V lost 5 bases and J 6 bases, leaving 22 bases between the germline ends. CDR1 SGHTA and CDR2 FQGNSA come from the germline V gene. The CDR3 region has the DNA TGTGCCAGCAGCCCTTCGACGGGACACTTTCGGGCTGAAGCTTTCTTT. Its protein is CASSPSTGHFRAEAFF.

Note on this clonotype: The CDR3 end shows no conserved phenylalanine or tryptophan, and so a read error is likely. This chain connects TRBV14 to TRBJ2-5; no reliable D call. CDR3 length: 13 amino acids. Trimming took off 2 bases at V and 7 bases at J, with 11 bases between the two ends. Germline-derived CDR1 and CDR2 are SGHDN and FVKESK. CDR3 region: CASSQTTWGTQYL. The CDR3 nucleotides are TGTGCCAGCAGCCAAACGACCTGGGGGACCCAGTACCTC.

The table lists this clonotype with a few counts. V usage is TRBV19 and J usage is TRBJ1-1; 8 bases fit TRBD1. V lost 5 bases to trimming and J lost 4 bases; unmatched junction nucleotides: 9. The V gene's germline CDR1 is LNHDA and CDR2 SQIVND (reference sequence). The CDR3 is made up of 15 amino acids. In nucleotides, the CDR3 is TGTGCCAGTAGTTTGGCAGGGGGCAGTAGCACTGAAGCTTTCTTT. It specifies CASSLAGGSSTEAFF.

The chain uses TRBV20-1 and TRBJ1-2, with D maybe TRBD1 (5 bases). The CDR3 loop spans 16 amino acids. Germline CDR1 and CDR2: DFQATT and SNEGSKA (reference sequence). V gave up 0 bases and J gave up 4 bases, with 18 bases separating them. The CDR3 loop reads CSARDPDRIEPYGYTF. DNA of the CDR3: TGCAGTGCTAGAGATCCCGACAGAATAGAACCCTATGGCTACACCTTC.

The CDR3 DNA follows: TGCAGCGTTGACATCGGGCCTCAAGCTTTCTTT. Residues: CSVDIGPQAFF. The chain combines TRBV29-1 with TRBJ1-1; D call uncertain. The length of the CDR3 is 11 residues. Trimming left V 3 bases short and J 9 bases short, with 11 bases between. Germline loops: CDR1 SQVTM, CDR2 ANQGSEA.

With regard to this clonotype: Since a much larger clone is just one base distant, this may be a read error. The chain employs TRBV2 and TRBJ2-1, with 13 positions matching TRBD2. V dropped 6 bases and J dropped 10; count of bases not matched to a gene: 9. Germline V gene lookup returns CDR1 SNHLY and CDR2 FYNNEI. CDR3 size: 15 residues. CDR3 in DNA: TGTGCCAGCAGCCAGACTAGCGGGAGGTCCTACGAGCAGTTCTTC. It translates to CASSQTSGRSYEQFF.

This clonotype was found a few times. The chain combines TRBV5-1 with TRBJ2-6, with 8 bases matching TRBD1. V shed 0 bases and J 1 base; nucleotides not matched to a gene: 6. The CDR3 sequence is 18 residues long. Germline CDR1 and CDR2: SGHRS and YFSETQ. CDR3 in amino acids: CASSLGWTGPSGANVLTF. In nucleotides, the CDR3 is TGCGCCAGCAGCTTGGGGTGGACAGGGCCTTCTGGGGCCAACGTCCTGACTTTC. Combining the CDR3 with reference TRBV5-1 and TRBJ2-6 gives the whole variable domain KAGVTQTPRYLIKTRGQQVTLSCSPISGHRSVSWYQQTPGQGLQFLFEYFSETQRNKGNFPGRFSGRQFSNSRSEMNVSTLELGDSALYLCASSLGWTGPSGANVLTFGAGSRLTVL.

This clonotype was counted only a few times. The chain employs TRBV11-2 and TRBJ1-1; D unresolved. Trimming removed 0 bases from V and 1 base from J, with 15 bases in between. Germline V gene lookup returns CDR1 SGHAT and CDR2 FQNNGV. The CDR3 has 17 residues. The DNA for the CDR3 is TGTGCCAGCAGCTTAGACGTCCTTGGATACAAGAACACTGAAGCTTTCTTT. It codes for CASSLDVLGYKNTEAFF.

The rearrangement links TRBV12-3 or TRBV12-4 to TRBJ2-2; D possibly matches TRBD1 or TRBD2 (5 bases each). Trimming removed 3 bases from V and 7 bases from J, with 21 bases in between. The CDR3 has 17 amino acids. CDR3: CASSFFGLGRGRGELFF. CDR3 nucleotide sequence: TGTGCCAGCAGTTTTTTCGGGCTGGGACGGGGCCGCGGGGAGCTGTTTTTT.

This clonotype was observed a handful of times. The chain has TRBV7-3 and TRBJ1-1; a possible D gene is TRBD1 (5 bases). Trimming shortened V by 1 base and J by 4 bases, and 10 bases separated the two germline ends. Germline V gene data show CDR1 as SGHTA and CDR2 as FQGTGA. This CDR3 contains 14 residues. CDR3 coding DNA: TGTGCCAGCAGCTTAAACCCGAGGGGCACTGAAGCTTTCTTT. This encodes CASSLNPRGTEAFF.

The chain combines TRBV6-1 with TRBJ1-1; a possible D gene is TRBD1 (5 bases). Germline CDR1 is MNHNS and CDR2 is SASEGT. There are 11 residues in the CDR3. V was shortened by 7 bases and J by 7 bases, with 10 bases between the two germline ends. For the CDR3, the DNA is TGTGCCAGCATCTGGGACCGTGAAGCTTTCTTT. Encoded protein: CASIWDREAFF.

This clonotype has a handful of counts. V gene TRBV6-1 combines with J gene TRBJ2-7, with no clear D. The CDR3 is made up of 13 amino acids. V lost 1 base and J 3 bases, leaving 7 bases between the germline ends. CDR1 and CDR2 (germline): MNHNS, SASEGT. The CDR3 spells CASSEGENYEQYF. The CDR3 DNA follows: TGTGCCAGCAGTGAAGGGGAAAACTACGAGCAGTACTTC.